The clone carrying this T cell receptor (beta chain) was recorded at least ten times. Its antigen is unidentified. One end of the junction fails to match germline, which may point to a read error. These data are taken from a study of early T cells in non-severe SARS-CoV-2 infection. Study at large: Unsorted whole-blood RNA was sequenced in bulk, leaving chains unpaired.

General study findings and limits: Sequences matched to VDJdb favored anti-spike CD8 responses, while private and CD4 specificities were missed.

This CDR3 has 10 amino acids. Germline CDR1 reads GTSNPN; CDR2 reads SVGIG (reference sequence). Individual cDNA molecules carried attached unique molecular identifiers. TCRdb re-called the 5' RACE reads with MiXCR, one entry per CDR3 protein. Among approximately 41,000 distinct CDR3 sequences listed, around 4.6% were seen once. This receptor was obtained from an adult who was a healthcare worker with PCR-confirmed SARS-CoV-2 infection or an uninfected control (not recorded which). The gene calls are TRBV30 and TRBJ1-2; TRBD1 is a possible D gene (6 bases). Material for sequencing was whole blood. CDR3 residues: CACKADSYTF. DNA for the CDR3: TGTGCCTGCAAAGCGGACAGCTATACTTTC.